The 22 T cell receptor beta chains in this list originate from one sample, sequenced in a study of persistence of HIV-infected CD4 T cells. Anti-CD3/anti-CD28 beads served as a nonspecific positive control stimulus. Responding CD4+ T cells were sorted by upregulation of both CD40 ligand and CD69. Antigens of these TCRs are unknown. This was the immunoSEQ version 4 assay in survey mode. Sequencing used immunoSEQ multiplex PCR; TCRdb keeps in-frame clones, though not all of them. The repertoire holds roughly 43,000 clones, more than 70% seen once, with over 1% in the top ten. The sample here was CD4+ T cells sorted from PBMCs after approximately 19-hour stimulation, taken from a patient who received antiretroviral therapy. These receptor sequences come from an adult man with HIV who was CMV-seropositive.

The gene calls are TRBV19 and TRBJ2-1, with D tentatively TRBD1 (6 bases). The germline CDR1 and CDR2 sequences are LNHDA and SQIVND (reference sequence). This CDR3 is 13 amino acids long. V lost 5 bases to trimming and J lost 7 bases, with 12 bases between them. CDR3 DNA: TGTGCCAGTAGTTCGGGACAAGCTAATGAGCAGTTCTTC. It translates to CASSSGQANEQFF.

The V and J genes are TRBV10-3 and TRBJ1-5, with 8 bases fitting TRBD1. Trimming at V came to 6 bases and at J to 3 bases, leaving 1 base not matched to a gene. Germline V gene sequence: CDR1 ENHRY, CDR2 SYGVKD. The CDR3 spans 13 residues. CDR3 sequence (DNA): TGTGCCATCAGGGGACAGGACAATCAGCCCCAGCATTTT. Amino acids: CAIRGQDNQPQHF.

The V call is TRBV18, the J call TRBJ2-3; TRBD1 matches 8 bases. Germline CDR1 KGHSH, CDR2 LQKENI. The CDR3 covers 15 residues. V lost 3 bases to trimming and J lost 13 bases; unmatched junction nucleotides: 15. The CDR3 coding sequence is TGTGCCAGCTCACCGGCAGGGGGCGGTTTTGGTCGGAAGTATTTT. It translates to CASSPAGGGFGRKYF.

The chain uses TRBV6-5 and TRBJ1-1, with D perhaps matching TRBD1 (6 bases). Germline V lookup: CDR1 MNHEY, CDR2 SVGAGI. The CDR3 length is 15 residues. V was clipped by 10 bases and J by 0 bases, with 18 bases between them. The CDR3 nucleotides are TGTGCCACCTCCCGAGGGGGGTTAATGAACACTGAAGCTTTCTTT. Translated: CATSRGGLMNTEAFF.

The V call is TRBV4-2, the J call TRBJ2-3; 9 bases line up with TRBD1. From germline, CDR1 is LGHNA and CDR2 YNFKEQ. The CDR3 covers 20 residues. V dropped 3 bases and J dropped 6; count of bases not matched to a gene: 22. The CDR3 loop is CASSQAGHSTGGSWRDTQYF. The CDR3 nucleotides read TGTGCCAGCAGCCAGGCTGGTCATTCAACAGGGGGCTCGTGGCGTGATACGCAGTATTTT.

This chain uses TRBV7-9 with TRBJ2-7; 7 positions match TRBD1. The germline CDR1 and CDR2 sequences are SEHNR and FQNEAQ (reference sequence). V shed 4 bases, J shed 5 bases, and the junction held 5 bases outside the gene matches. The CDR3 has 13 amino acids. For the CDR3, the DNA is TGTGCCAGCAGCTATGACAGGGACCACGAGCAGTACTTC. Translated: CASSYDRDHEQYF.

The genes are TRBV2 and TRBJ2-3; 9 bases are a match to TRBD1. Germline CDR1 and CDR2: SNHLY and FYNNEI. This CDR3 is built from 15 residues. V lost 8 bases and J lost 1; bases outside the gene matches: 7. DNA for the CDR3: TGTGCCAGCGGTTCGGGACAGGGCCGCACAGATACGCAGTATTTT. Translated: CASGSGQGRTDTQYF.

The chain has TRBV28 and TRBJ1-2; D gene ambiguous. Germline loops: CDR1 MDHEN, CDR2 SYDVKM. V dropped 4 bases and J dropped 7 bases, with 7 bases sitting between them. CDR3 length equals 11 residues. CDR3 sequence: CASSSPIGYTF. In DNA, the CDR3 is TGTGCCAGCAGTTCACCTATTGGCTACACCTTC.

The rearrangement joins TRBV10-3 to TRBJ2-1; D assignment may be TRBD1 or TRBD2 (5 bases each). The CDR3 extends over 14 amino acids. With 10 bases removed from V and 4 bases from J, the gap between germline ends came to 17 bases. Germline assignment: CDR1 ENHRY and CDR2 SYGVKD. The chain's CDR3 is CASLRDPSYNEQFF. As DNA, the CDR3 is TGTGCCAGCCTCCGGGACCCCAGTTACAATGAGCAGTTCTTC.

This rearrangement joins TRBV10-3 to TRBJ1-4; TRBD1 might be the D (5 bases). Germline V gives CDR1 ENHRY, CDR2 SYGVKD. V lost 0 bases, J lost 5 bases, and 10 bases lay in between. The CDR3 is 15 residues long. The CDR3 is CAISESGRLNEKLFF. For the CDR3, the DNA is TGTGCCATCAGTGAGTCGGGACGGTTGAATGAAAAACTGTTTTTT.

The chain recombines TRBV3-1 (or the pseudogene TRBV3-2) with TRBJ2-3, with D unresolved. The germline gives CDR1 LGHDT, CDR2 YNNKEL (reference sequence). Trimming removed 0 bases at V and 3 bases at J, with 10 bases between. The CDR3 has 15 amino acids. The CDR3 loop is CASSQDGAFTDTQYF. In DNA, the CDR3 is TGTGCCAGCAGCCAAGATGGAGCGTTTACAGATACGCAGTATTTT.

CDR3 DNA: TGTGCCAGTAGGGGGAACAGGGATCGAACTTCACCCCTCCACTTT. Encoded protein: CASRGNRDRTSPLHF. V and J are TRBV19 and TRBJ1-6, with D tentatively TRBD1 (6 bases). Germline CDR1 LNHDA, CDR2 SQIVND (reference sequence). CDR3 length: 15 amino acids. With 6 bases removed from V and 9 bases from J, the gap between germline ends came to 18 bases. Full variable domain (rest looked up from reference TRBV19 and TRBJ1-6): DGGITQSPKYLFRKEGQNVTLSCEQNLNHDAMYWYRQDPGQGLRLIYYSQIVNDFQKGDIAEGYSVSREKKESFPLTVTSAQKNPTAFYLCASRGNRDRTSPLHFGNGTRLTVT.

The table lists this clone with a few counts. The genes are TRBV10-3 and TRBJ1-1; D ambiguous. Trimming cost V 4 bases and J 1 base, with 13 bases left between them. Germline CDR1 and CDR2: ENHRY and SYGVKD. The CDR3 contains 15 residues. The CDR3 spells CAISGMGNANTEAFF. The CDR3 DNA is TGTGCCATCAGTGGTATGGGGAACGCGAACACTGAAGCTTTCTTT.

The rearrangement joins TRBV15 to TRBJ2-1; 8 bases match TRBD1. The CDR3 consists of 14 residues. V gave up 0 bases and J gave up 10 bases; unmatched junction bases: 5. CDR1 and CDR2 from the germline V gene are LNHNV and YYDKDF (reference sequence). Written as DNA, the CDR3 is TGTGCCACCAGCAGAGACAGGGGGCGGAGGGAGCAGTTCTTC. Encoded protein: CATSRDRGRREQFF. Full variable domain (missing parts from reference TRBV15 and TRBJ2-1): DAMVIQNPRYQVTQFGKPVTLSCSQTLNHNVMYWYQQKSSQAPKLLFHYYDKDFNNEADTPDNFQSRRPNTSFCFLDIRSPGLGDTAMYLCATSRDRGRREQFFGPGTRLTVL.

V and J are TRBV18 and TRBJ1-1, with 8 nucleotides matching TRBD1. Trimming removed 4 bases from V and 4 bases from J; junction bases left unmatched: 5. CDR1 and CDR2 (germline): KGHSH, LQKENI. CDR3 length: 14 residues. CDR3 in amino acids: CASSLTGQGTEAFF. The CDR3 region has the DNA TGTGCCAGCTCACTTACCGGACAGGGCACTGAAGCTTTCTTT.

This clone was observed a single time. This chain joins TRBV12-3 or TRBV12-4 and TRBJ2-5; D unclear. The V end was cut by 3 bases, the J end by 5 bases, with 4 bases between. This CDR3 is 11 amino acids long. CDR3 in amino acids: CASSLGETQYF. The CDR3 DNA follows: TGTGCCAGCAGTTTGGGCGAGACCCAGTACTTC.

Written as DNA, the CDR3 is TGTGCCAGTACCCGAGGGGGTCTGGGGAGGGATCAGCCCCAGCATTTT. It is translated as CASTRGGLGRDQPQHF. V is TRBV19 and J is TRBJ1-5, with D tentatively TRBD1 (6 bases). The CDR3 is made up of 16 amino acids. Germline loops: CDR1 LNHDA, CDR2 SQIVND (reference sequence). Trimming removed 7 bases from V and 5 bases from J, with 21 bases in between.

The J gene is TRBJ2-3, the V gene TRBV5-8; 10 bases map to TRBD1. The CDR3 consists of 17 residues. V shed 5 bases, J shed 0 bases, and the junction held 9 bases outside the gene matches. CDR1 and CDR2 (germline): SGHTS, YDEGEE. The CDR3 reads CASSQRTGGGSTDTQYF. CDR3 nucleotide sequence: TGTGCCAGCAGTCAACGGACAGGGGGAGGGAGCACAGATACGCAGTATTTT.

V gene TRBV24-1 combines with J gene TRBJ2-2; D might be TRBD1 (6 bases). Germline loops: CDR1 KGHDR, CDR2 SFDVKD. With 4 bases removed from V and 7 bases from J, the gap between germline ends came to 15 bases. CDR3 length: 15 residues. The CDR3 nucleotides read TGTGCCACCAGTGAGGTAACAGGGAAGATCGGGGAGCTGTTTTTT. It translates to CATSEVTGKIGELFF.

The chain employs TRBV9 and TRBJ2-7; 11 nucleotides match TRBD2. The germline CDR1 and CDR2 sequences are SGDLS and YYNGEE. The CDR3 covers 17 residues. V lost 6 bases and J lost 5; bases outside the gene matches: 16. CDR3 sequence: CASTPTSGGAFPHEQYF. As DNA, the CDR3 is TGTGCCAGCACCCCCACTAGCGGGGGCGCTTTCCCCCACGAGCAGTACTTC.

The rearrangement joins TRBV30 to TRBJ1-2; D is unresolved. This CDR3 comprises 15 residues. Per the germline V gene, CDR1 is GTSNPN and CDR2 is SVGIG (reference sequence). V was pared by 5 bases and J by 5 bases, with 21 bases between. CDR3 in amino acids: CAWGLGKAVPYGYTF. The CDR3 nucleotides are TGTGCCTGGGGGTTGGGGAAGGCCGTCCCTTATGGCTACACCTTC.

CDR3 loop: CAISENREIYF. The CDR3 nucleotides read TGTGCCATCAGTGAAAACAGGGAGATTTATTTT. This chain joins TRBV10-3 and TRBJ2-3, with D possibly TRBD1 on 6 matching bases. CDR1 and CDR2 from the germline V gene are ENHRY and SYGVKD. The V and J ends lost 3 bases and 15 bases respectively, with 13 bases between them. The length of the CDR3 is 11 residues.